Each of the 19 T cell receptor beta chains below was sequenced from the same sample in a study of technical replicates of blood from a handful of donors. Clones were sequenced by immunoSEQ multiplex PCR, and TCRdb holds only the in-frame ones, with some missing. Of tens of thousands of clones listed, around 92% were seen once; the top ten hold 0.42%. Sequencing input: T cells isolated from PBMCs. These receptors originate from a human donor in good health.

This sequence joins TRBV28 and TRBJ1-1; D gene ambiguous. CDR3 length equals 14 residues. In germline, CDR1 is MDHEN, CDR2 SYDVKM. Trimming took off 5 bases at V and 4 bases at J, with 14 bases between the two ends. This CDR3 is CASSVPLPSTEAFF. CDR3 in DNA: TGTGCCAGCAGTGTCCCCCTACCATCCACTGAAGCTTTCTTT.

The chain carries TRBV7-8 and TRBJ1-2; 7 bases fit TRBD1. Trimming took 5 bases from V and 7 from J; bases not matched to a gene: 4. The CDR3 length is 12 residues. CDR1 is SGHVS and CDR2 is FQNEAQ in the germline V gene. CDR3 loop: CASSTGVVGYTF. The DNA for the CDR3 is TGTGCCAGCAGCACAGGGGTAGTTGGCTACACCTTC.

V and J are TRBV4-2 and TRBJ2-6, with D tentatively TRBD1 (6 bases). V was clipped by 1 base and J by 2 bases, with 15 bases between them. The CDR3 spans 18 residues. The germline V gene encodes CDR1 LGHNA and CDR2 YNFKEQ. The CDR3 bases are TGTGCCAGCAGCCAAGCTACAGGGATAGGGGCTGGGGCCAACGTCCTGACTTTC. Translating it yields CASSQATGIGAGANVLTF.

The chain couples TRBV5-1 to TRBJ2-3; the match to TRBD2 covers 14 bases. Losses at the gene ends were 5 bases for V and 0 bases for J; bases not matched to a gene: 8. The CDR3 is 18 residues long. Germline assignment: CDR1 SGHRS and CDR2 YFSETQ. The CDR3 loop is CASSSPGLAGASTDTQYF. DNA of the CDR3: TGCGCCAGCAGTTCTCCGGGACTAGCGGGAGCCAGCACAGATACGCAGTATTTT.

The chain employs TRBV28 and TRBJ2-1; weak D call: TRBD1 (6 bases). Germline assignment: CDR1 MDHEN and CDR2 SYDVKM. V gave up 0 bases and J gave up 8 bases, with 14 bases separating them. The CDR3 runs to 15 residues. In nucleotides, the CDR3 is TGTGCCAGCAGTTTATGGGGGGCGCTTAATGATGAGCAGTTCTTC. Translating gives CASSLWGALNDEQFF.

The V gene is TRBV18, the J gene TRBJ1-1; D unresolved. V was trimmed by 6 bases and J by 1 base, leaving 9 bases between them. Germline assignment: CDR1 KGHSH and CDR2 LQKENI. CDR3 length: 13 residues. DNA of the CDR3: TGTGCCAGCTCGCTCAACAAGAACACTGAAGCTTTCTTT. It encodes CASSLNKNTEAFF.

The rearrangement links TRBV28 to TRBJ2-3, with TRBD2 matching 9 bases. After removal of 0 bases from V and 2 bases from J, the junction contained 6 bases not matched to a gene. CDR1 is MDHEN and CDR2 is SYDVKM in the germline V gene. CDR3 size: 17 residues. The CDR3 nucleotides are TGTGCCAGCAGTTTATGGGGGACTAGCTTCATCACAGATACGCAGTATTTT. The encoded protein is CASSLWGTSFITDTQYF. The full variable domain, with the rest looked up from reference TRBV28 and TRBJ2-3, is DVKVTQSSRYLVKRTGEKVFLECVQDMDHENMFWYRQDPGLGLRLIYFSYDVKMKEKGDIPEGYSVSREKKERFSLILESASTNQTSMYLCASSLWGTSFITDTQYFGPGTRLTVL.

The V call is TRBV5-4, the J call TRBJ1-2, with a tentative D call TRBD1 (6 bases). Trimming left V 3 bases short and J 4 bases short, with 10 bases between. The CDR3 has 13 amino acids. CDR1 and CDR2 (germline): SGHNT, YYREEE (reference sequence). DNA for the CDR3: TGTGCCAGCAGCTCAGGGGCCGTCTATGGCTACACCTTC. Translation: CASSSGAVYGYTF.

J is TRBJ1-1 and V is TRBV18; D possibly corresponds to TRBD1 (6 bases). Trimming cost V 3 bases and J 0 bases, with 17 bases left between them. The CDR3 spans 17 residues. The germline CDR1 and CDR2 sequences are KGHSH and LQKENI. The CDR3, as DNA: TGTGCCAGCTCACCGGTAGTAACACAGGGTCTGAACACTGAAGCTTTCTTT. Translated, it gives CASSPVVTQGLNTEAFF.

The DNA for the CDR3 is TGTGCCAGCAGCCGTTTCGCGGGAGGAAGGGATGGCTACACCTTC. The encoded protein is CASSRFAGGRDGYTF. The chain recombines TRBV14 with TRBJ1-2; D ambiguous. CDR3 length: 15 amino acids. Germline assignment: CDR1 SGHDN and CDR2 FVKESK. Between the trimmed V and J ends, which lost 4 bases and 6 bases, there was a span of 18 bases.

The chain is built from TRBV7-9 and TRBJ2-1; perhaps TRBD2 as D (6 bases). There are 17 residues in the CDR3. V was trimmed by 7 bases and J by 6 bases, leaving 25 bases between them. Germline V gene data show CDR1 as SEHNR and CDR2 as FQNEAQ (reference sequence). As DNA, the CDR3 is TGTGCCAGCAATTCCCAGAGCATCAACCGGGAGATCAATGAGCAGTTCTTC. As protein: CASNSQSINREINEQFF.

The rearrangement uses TRBV30 and TRBJ2-7; maybe TRBD1 (6 bases). The CDR3 has 13 amino acids. V was clipped by 4 bases and J by 5 bases, with 15 bases between them. The germline V gene has CDR1 GTSNPN and CDR2 SVGIG (reference sequence). The CDR3 region has the DNA TGTGCCTGGATGGGGGCCCGCTACGACGAGCAGTACTTC. It is translated as CAWMGARYDEQYF.

V and J are TRBV5-1 and TRBJ1-1; no reliable D call. Trimming removed 0 bases at V and 5 bases at J, with 14 bases between. The length of the CDR3 is 15 residues. The germline gives CDR1 SGHRS, CDR2 YFSETQ. This chain's CDR3 is CASSLEEARVTEAFF. DNA for the CDR3: TGCGCCAGCAGCTTGGAAGAGGCGAGAGTGACTGAAGCTTTCTTT.

The chain has TRBV7-9 and TRBJ1-5, with a possible D match to TRBD1 (5 bases). This CDR3 is built from 15 residues. Per germline, CDR1 SEHNR and CDR2 FQNEAQ (reference sequence). V was trimmed by 5 bases and J by 3 bases, leaving 14 bases between them. CDR3 in DNA: TGTGCCAGCAGCGACCGGGGGGGTAACAATCAGCCCCAGCATTTT. Translation gives CASSDRGGNNQPQHF. The entire variable domain, with the rest obtained from reference TRBV7-9 and TRBJ1-5, is as follows: DTGVSQNPRHKITKRGQNVTFRCDPISEHNRLYWYRQTLGQGPEFLTYFQNEAQLEKSRLLSDRFSAERPKGSFSTLEIQRTEQGDSAMYLCASSDRGGNNQPQHFGDGTRLSIL.

V usage is TRBV6-5 and J usage is TRBJ2-7, with 10 bases lining up with TRBD1. J lost 6 bases, V lost 6 bases, and 8 bases had no gene match. The germline V gene encodes CDR1 MNHEY and CDR2 SVGAGI. The CDR3 runs 14 residues. CDR3 residues: CASRPGTGESEQYF. CDR3 sequence (DNA): TGTGCCAGCAGACCCGGGACAGGGGAATCCGAGCAGTACTTC.

The genes are TRBV27 and TRBJ1-1, with 7 bases lining up with TRBD1. Losses at the gene ends were 4 bases for V and 4 bases for J; bases not matched to a gene: 9. The length of the CDR3 is 15 residues. The germline gives CDR1 MNHEY, CDR2 SMNVEV (reference sequence). CDR3 amino acids: CASSSNRGRITEAFF. The CDR3 nucleotides read TGTGCCAGCAGTTCCAACAGGGGAAGAATCACTGAAGCTTTCTTT.

V gene TRBV7-3 combines with J gene TRBJ2-3; 11 bases are a match to TRBD2. Germline values: CDR1 SGHTA, CDR2 FQGTGA. This CDR3 has 17 amino acids. The trim removed 5 bases at V and 2 bases at J, leaving 9 bases unmatched. CDR3: CASSPVIAGGDTDTQYF. CDR3 nucleotides: TGTGCCAGCAGCCCCGTTATAGCGGGAGGGGACACAGATACGCAGTATTTT.

J is TRBJ2-2 and V is TRBV18; 9 nucleotides agree with TRBD2. With 3 bases clipped from V and 1 base from J, the junction kept 3 bases outside the gene matches. This CDR3 has 16 amino acids. Germline V CDR1 and CDR2: KGHSH, LQKENI. The CDR3 sequence is CASSPRLAVNTGELFF. The CDR3 DNA follows: TGTGCCAGCTCACCCCGACTAGCGGTGAACACCGGGGAGCTGTTTTTT.

The V gene is TRBV28, the J gene TRBJ2-1, with 7 bases that match TRBD2. J gave up 3 bases and V 10 bases, and 12 bases lay outside the gene matches. This CDR3 spans 15 amino acids. Germline lookup yields CDR1 MDHEN and CDR2 SYDVKM. The CDR3 sequence is CAILPSGGGYNEQFF. CDR3 nucleotide sequence: TGTGCCATCCTACCTAGCGGCGGGGGCTACAATGAGCAGTTCTTC.